These T cell receptor beta chains were read from a single sample in a study of shared clonotypes between healthy human individuals. The repertoire was sequenced with immunoSEQ multiplex PCR; TCRdb's copy has only in-frame clones and lacks some. The sample contains 1.6 million or so clones, roughly 97% of which appear only once. Sequencing was done on a sample of naive CD4+ T cells sorted from blood. The receptors shown here come from a young man in good health. Each CDR3 is given with its conserved first and last residue. Fields, in order: CDR3 length, J gene, clone size, D gene, V gene, CDR3 DNA, CDR3 protein. A D gene is named only where the DNA matches it firmly. Only some rows state a clone size, as once, few, many or a class for expanded clones.

17,TRBJ1-5,-,-,TRBV28,TGTGCCAGCAGTTTAACCGCCGGGATCCATAGCAATCAGCCCCAGCATTTT,CASSLTAGIHSNQPQHF
18,TRBJ2-1,-,-,TRBV7-2,TGTGCCAGCAGCGATTGGGACTTTACGATGAGCTCCTACAATGAGCAGTTCTTC,CASSDWDFTMSSYNEQFF
15,TRBJ2-2,-,-,TRBV5-1,TGCGCCAGCAGCGGGACGGCCACGAACACCGGGGAGCTGTTTTTT,CASSGTATNTGELFF
13,TRBJ2-5,-,-,TRBV10-2,TGCGCCGCAGCAGGGGGGGGTAGAGAGACCCAGTACTTC,CAAAGGGRETQYF
16,TRBJ1-1,-,TRBD1,TRBV27,TGTGCCAGCAGTCTCGGACAGGGACACATGAACACTGAAGCTTTCTTT,CASSLGQGHMNTEAFF
14,TRBJ2-1,-,-,TRBV19,TGTGCCAGTCGATCCGGGTTGACGGACAATGAGCAGTTCTTC,CASRSGLTDNEQFF
13,TRBJ1-1,-,-,TRBV7-9,TGTGCCAGCAGCTTAGCGGGCACGCTTTCAGCTTTCTTT,CASSLAGTLSAFF
15,TRBJ2-7,-,-,TRBV6-6,TGTGCCAGCAGTTACTCCCCTGGCACCAGATACGAGCAGTACTTC,CASSYSPGTRYEQYF
14,TRBJ2-5,-,-,TRBV11-2,TGTGCCAGCAGCTTAATGACTAGTCAAGAGACCCAGTACTTC,CASSLMTSQETQYF
15,TRBJ2-2,-,-,TRBV15,TGTGCCACCAGGGTAGGGGACCCTTGGTTGGGGGAGCTGTTTTTT,CATRVGDPWLGELFF
13,TRBJ2-1,-,-,TRBV6-1,TGTGCCAGCGCAAGGGGACTTCACAATGAGCAGTTCTTC,CASARGLHNEQFF
14,TRBJ2-5,-,-,TRBV11-2,TGTGCCAGCAGCAGGGAATTTCGCAGAGAGACCCAGTACTTC,CASSREFRRETQYF
16,TRBJ2-2,-,TRBD2,TRBV27,TGTGCCAGCAGTTTATGGGCTAGCGGGTACACCGGGGAGCTGTTTTTT,CASSLWASGYTGELFF
13,TRBJ2-5,-,-,TRBV5-1,TGCGCCAGCAGCCCAGGGGTTTCGGAGACCCAGTACTTC,CASSPGVSETQYF
17,TRBJ2-7,-,TRBD2,TRBV6-1,TGTGCCAGCAGGGAAACTCCGCTAGCGGAGACCTCCTACGAGCAGTACTTC,CASRETPLAETSYEQYF
14,TRBJ2-1,-,-,TRBV2,TGTGCCAGCAGTGAGGGGACCCCCCCTTTCAGGCAGTTCTTC,CASSEGTPPFRQFF
12,TRBJ1-2,-,-,TRBV7-2,TGTGCCAGCAGCTTATCTTCCTATGGCTACACCTTC,CASSLSSYGYTF
15,TRBJ1-2,-,-,TRBV7-9,TGTGCCAGCAGCTCCCGACAGTTTTCTAACTATGGCTACACCTTC,CASSSRQFSNYGYTF
16,TRBJ2-5,-,-,TRBV4-3,TGCGCCAGCAGCCAAGATAGCTTCGGGGGTGGTGAGACCCAGTACTTC,CASSQDSFGGGETQYF
18,TRBJ2-1,-,-,TRBV12-5,TGTGCTAGTGGGACGCAAGTCGGGCGGCTACTTTCCTACAATGAGCAGTTCTTC,CASGTQVGRLLSYNEQFF
17,TRBJ1-3,few,-,TRBV19,TGTGCCAGTAGTATGCTTCTCGGGGAAAGCTCTGGAAACACCATATATTTT,CASSMLLGESSGNTIYF
16,TRBJ2-2,once,TRBD2,TRBV19,TGTGCCAGTACTATGAGGACTAGCGGGAAAATCGGGGAGCTGTTTTTT,CASTMRTSGKIGELFF
17,TRBJ1-1,-,TRBD1,TRBV5-4,TGTGCCAGCAGCATGCACAGGGGCCGGATAGGAAACACTGAAGCTTTCTTT,CASSMHRGRIGNTEAFF
14,TRBJ2-2,-,TRBD1,TRBV6-5,TGTGCCAGCAAACTGACAGGGGGAACCGGGGAGCTGTTTTTT,CASKLTGGTGELFF
14,TRBJ2-7,-,TRBD1,TRBV30,TGTGCCTGGGGTTATGGACAGGGGATGTACGAGCAGTACTTC,CAWGYGQGMYEQYF
16,TRBJ1-2,-,TRBD1,TRBV28,TGTGCCAGCAGTTTGGGCGGAGACAGGGGTTACTATGGCTACACCTTC,CASSLGGDRGYYGYTF
14,TRBJ2-7,-,TRBD1,TRBV18,TGTGCCAGCTCGTCTGACAGGGCCTCCTACGAGCAGTACTTC,CASSSDRASYEQYF
14,TRBJ2-1,-,-,TRBV4-3,TGCGCCAGCAGCCAAGAGGAGACTAGAACTGAGCAGTTCTTC,CASSQEETRTEQFF
12,TRBJ2-7,-,TRBD1,TRBV19,TGTGCCAGTGCGGACAGGGCCTACGAGCAGTACTTC,CASADRAYEQYF
13,TRBJ2-5,-,TRBD1,TRBV5-6,TGTGCCAGCAGCTCCGACAGGGAAGAGACCCAGTACTTC,CASSSDREETQYF
15,TRBJ2-2,once,-,TRBV9,TGTGCCAGCAGCGTAGGTGGGAGGATGACCGGGGAGCTGTTTTTT,CASSVGGRMTGELFF
12,TRBJ2-7,-,-,TRBV21-1,TGTGCCAGCAGTCGACAGTCCTACGAGCAGTACTTC,CASSRQSYEQYF
14,TRBJ2-7,-,TRBD2,TRBV7-9,TGTGCCAGCAGCTTAGAGCGGGACGGACCAAGGAAGTACTTC,CASSLERDGPRKYF
14,TRBJ2-2,-,-,TRBV7-7,TGTGCCAGCAGCTCAACAGGGTTATCCGGGGAGCTGTTTTTT,CASSSTGLSGELFF
16,TRBJ2-1,-,TRBD1,TRBV7-9,TGTGCCAGCAGCTTCAAGGGACAGGGCGTCCACAATGAGCAGTTCTTC,CASSFKGQGVHNEQFF
18,TRBJ2-7,-,TRBD2,TRBV5-6,TGTGCCAGCAGCTTGGGGACTAGCCGGTCGGAAGGGTCCTACGAGCAGTACTTC,CASSLGTSRSEGSYEQYF